This paragraph reports one T cell receptor beta chain. Its antigen is unidentified. This sample is drawn from a study of radiation and T cells in renal cell carcinoma. Study context: Nephrectomy followed 15 Gy stereotactic body radiation by 4 weeks. Whole-study findings and limits: From baseline, blood top tumor clonotypes peaked at 2 weeks post-radiation.

Time point described: blood 2 weeks post-SBRT. Treatment specified: 15 Gy SBRT to primary tumor, nephrectomy 4 weeks later. This renal cell carcinoma was of the clear cell type. V was shortened by 0 bases and J by 7 bases, with 19 bases between the two germline ends. CDR3 size: 16 residues. Germline CDR1 LNHNV, CDR2 YYDKDF (reference sequence). Method: immunoSEQ multiplex PCR; TCRdb's copy keeps in-frame clones and lacks some. The sample holds fewer than 150,000 clones, more than 75% seen once. The source is a woman aged 70-85 years with renal cell carcinoma. The source was blood, collected from a patient whose treatment included radiotherapy and nephrectomy. The chain links TRBV15 to TRBJ2-7, with TRBD2 as a possible D gene (6 bases). The DNA for the CDR3 is TGTGCCACCAGCAGAGATTTCGGGGGAGGATCAGGAGAGCAGTACTTC. It is translated as CATSRDFGGGSGEQYF.